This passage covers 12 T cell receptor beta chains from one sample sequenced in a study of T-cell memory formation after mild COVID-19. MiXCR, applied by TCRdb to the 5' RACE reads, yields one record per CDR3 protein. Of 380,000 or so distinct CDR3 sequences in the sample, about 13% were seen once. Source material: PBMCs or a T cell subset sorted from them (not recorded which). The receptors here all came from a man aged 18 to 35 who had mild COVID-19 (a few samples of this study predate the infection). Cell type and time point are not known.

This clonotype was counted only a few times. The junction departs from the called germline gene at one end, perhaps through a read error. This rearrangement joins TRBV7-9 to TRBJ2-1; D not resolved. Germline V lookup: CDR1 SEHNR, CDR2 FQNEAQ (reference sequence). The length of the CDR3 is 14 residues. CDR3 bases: TGTGCCAGCAGTCCGCCGGGCTCCGACAATGAGCAGTTCTTC. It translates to CASSPPGSDNEQFF.

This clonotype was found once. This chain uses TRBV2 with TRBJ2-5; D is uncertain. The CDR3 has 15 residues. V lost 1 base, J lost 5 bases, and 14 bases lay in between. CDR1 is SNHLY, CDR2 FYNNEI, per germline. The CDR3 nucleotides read TGTGCCAGCAGTGAAGGGTCAGCCGGATGGGAGACCCAGTACTTC. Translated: CASSEGSAGWETQYF.

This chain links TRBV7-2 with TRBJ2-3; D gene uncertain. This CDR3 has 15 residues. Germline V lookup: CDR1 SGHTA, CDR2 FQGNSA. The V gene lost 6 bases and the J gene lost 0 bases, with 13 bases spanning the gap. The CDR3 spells CASRTSPSSTDTQYF. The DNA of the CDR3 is TGTGCCAGCAGGACCTCCCCCTCTAGCACAGATACGCAGTATTTT.

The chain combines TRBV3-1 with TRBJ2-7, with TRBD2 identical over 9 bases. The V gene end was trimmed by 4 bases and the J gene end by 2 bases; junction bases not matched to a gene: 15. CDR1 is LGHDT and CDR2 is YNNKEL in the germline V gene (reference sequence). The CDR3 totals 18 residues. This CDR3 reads CASSPPLGGSGGPYEQYF. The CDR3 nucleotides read TGTGCCAGCAGCCCCCCCCTTGGCGGTAGCGGGGGCCCCTACGAGCAGTACTTC.

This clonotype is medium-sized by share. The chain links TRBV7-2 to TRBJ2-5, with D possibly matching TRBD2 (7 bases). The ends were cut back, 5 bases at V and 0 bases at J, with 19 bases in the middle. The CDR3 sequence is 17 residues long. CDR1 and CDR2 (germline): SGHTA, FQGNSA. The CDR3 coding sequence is TGTGCCAGCAGCCCGCGCGGGGGAGGGGGGTACCAAGAGACCCAGTACTTC. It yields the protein CASSPRGGGGYQETQYF.

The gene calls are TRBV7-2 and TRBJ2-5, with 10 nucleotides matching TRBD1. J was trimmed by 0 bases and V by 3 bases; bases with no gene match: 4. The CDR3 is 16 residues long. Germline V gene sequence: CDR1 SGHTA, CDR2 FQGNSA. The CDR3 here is CASSFPGQGDQETQYF. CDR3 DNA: TGTGCCAGCAGCTTCCCAGGACAGGGGGACCAAGAGACCCAGTACTTC.

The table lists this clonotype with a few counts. The CDR3, as DNA: TGTGCCAGCAGACTAGCTCCCTCGACCTACAATGAGCAGTTCTTC. As protein: CASRLAPSTYNEQFF. V gene TRBV2 combines with J gene TRBJ2-1; weak D call: TRBD2 (6 bases). Trimming left V 6 bases short and J 2 bases short, with 14 bases between. Germline values: CDR1 SNHLY, CDR2 FYNNEI. The CDR3 consists of 15 residues.

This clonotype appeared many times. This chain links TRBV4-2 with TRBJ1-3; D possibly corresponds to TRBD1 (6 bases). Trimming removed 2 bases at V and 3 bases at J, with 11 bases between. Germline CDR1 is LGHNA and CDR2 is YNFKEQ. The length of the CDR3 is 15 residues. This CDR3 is CASSQQGPYGNTIYF. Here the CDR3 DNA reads TGTGCCAGCAGCCAACAGGGGCCCTATGGAAACACCATATATTTT.

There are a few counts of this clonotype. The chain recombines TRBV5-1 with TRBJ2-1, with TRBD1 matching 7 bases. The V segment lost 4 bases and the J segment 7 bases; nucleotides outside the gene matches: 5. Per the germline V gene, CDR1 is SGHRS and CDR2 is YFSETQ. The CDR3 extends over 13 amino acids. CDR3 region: CASSVRQGNEQFF. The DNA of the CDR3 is TGCGCCAGCAGCGTCCGACAGGGAAATGAGCAGTTCTTC.

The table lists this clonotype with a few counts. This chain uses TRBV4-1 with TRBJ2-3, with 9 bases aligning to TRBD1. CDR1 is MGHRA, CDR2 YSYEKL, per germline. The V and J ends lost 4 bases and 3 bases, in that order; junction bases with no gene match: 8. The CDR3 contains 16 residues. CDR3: CASSPTHRGLTDTQYF. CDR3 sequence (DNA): TGCGCCAGCAGCCCAACACACAGGGGGCTGACAGATACGCAGTATTTT.

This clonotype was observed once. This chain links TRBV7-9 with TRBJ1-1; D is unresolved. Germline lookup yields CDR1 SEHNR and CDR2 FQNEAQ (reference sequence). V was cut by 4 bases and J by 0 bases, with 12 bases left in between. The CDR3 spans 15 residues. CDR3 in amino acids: CASSSVAGMNTEAFF. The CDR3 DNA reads TGTGCCAGCAGCTCGGTCGCGGGGATGAACACTGAAGCTTTCTTT.

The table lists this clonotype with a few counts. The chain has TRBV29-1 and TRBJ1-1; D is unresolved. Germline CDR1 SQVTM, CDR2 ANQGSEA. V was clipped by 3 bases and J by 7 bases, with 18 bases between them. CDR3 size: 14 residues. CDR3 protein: CSVDLGWQSREAFF. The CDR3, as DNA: TGCAGCGTTGATTTAGGGTGGCAGTCACGTGAAGCTTTCTTT.